These 9 T cell receptor beta chains originate from one sample sequenced in a study of blood T cell repertoires in COVID-19 (dated by TCRdb to 2020 to 2021). Libraries were made using the immunoSEQ multiplex PCR assay. The clones in this table, taken by TCRdb from immuneACCESS, are in-frame only. Not every clone is retained; where verified, under half of the shortfall comes from an unresolved V gene, and the cause of the rest is unknown. The sample table shows about 200,000 clones, and about 85% are seen once. Clones ranked in the top ten supply about 22% of the sample. Sequenced material: peripheral blood. These receptor sequences come from a man aged 55 to 69 with active or convalescent COVID-19.

This clone was counted once. The rearrangement uses TRBV5-6 and TRBJ1-5, with 12 nucleotides matching TRBD1. The V gene end was trimmed by 0 bases and the J gene end by 7 bases; junction bases not matched to a gene: 2. There are 15 residues in the CDR3. The germline CDR1 and CDR2 sequences are SGHDT and YYEEEE. The CDR3 nucleotides read TGTGCCAGCAGCTTGGCCGGGACAGGGGGCCAGCCCCAGCATTTT. Its protein is CASSLAGTGGQPQHF.

The chain is built from TRBV25-1 and TRBJ2-5, with D maybe TRBD1 (6 bases). Trimming took off 6 bases at V and 5 bases at J, with 25 bases between the two ends. Germline assignment: CDR1 MGHDK and CDR2 SYGVNS. This CDR3 comprises 17 residues. The CDR3 DNA follows: TGTGCCAGCAGGGGCACAGGGAAATCGGATCCTACGGAGACCCAGTACTTC. This encodes CASRGTGKSDPTETQYF.

J is TRBJ1-3 and V is TRBV19; D remains ambiguous. This CDR3 has 17 residues. Germline CDR1 and CDR2: LNHDA and SQIVND (reference sequence). V lost 3 bases and J lost 1, with 16 bases in between. The CDR3 is CASSMELNSRSGNTIYF. CDR3 nucleotides: TGTGCCAGTAGTATGGAATTGAACAGTCGATCTGGAAACACCATATATTTT.

The chain carries TRBV11-1 and TRBJ1-1; a possible D gene is TRBD1 (5 bases). This CDR3 has 15 amino acids. With 4 bases removed from V and 2 bases from J, the gap between germline ends came to 14 bases. The germline V gene encodes CDR1 SGHAT and CDR2 FQDESV (reference sequence). Written as DNA, the CDR3 is TGTGCCAGCAGCTGGGGCCAGACGGCTAACACTGAAGCTTTCTTT. Amino acid sequence: CASSWGQTANTEAFF.

The chain employs TRBV3-1 (or the pseudogene TRBV3-2) and TRBJ1-1; 7 bases fit TRBD1. V lost 1 base to trimming and J lost 6 bases; unmatched junction nucleotides: 2. Germline CDR1 and CDR2: LGHDT and YNNKEL (reference sequence). The CDR3 covers 13 residues. As DNA, the CDR3 is TGTGCCAGCAGCCAAGTGCAGGGGGCTGAAGCTTTCTTT. Translated, it gives CASSQVQGAEAFF.

The chain uses TRBV23-1 and TRBJ1-1; D perhaps matches TRBD1 (6 bases). TRBV23-1 is sorted into the ORF group, with uncertain function. The V end lost 6 bases, the J end lost 0 bases, and 11 bases lay between the germline ends. There are 14 residues in the CDR3. The CDR3 reads CASSPGVMNTEAFF. The CDR3 bases are TGCGCCAGCAGCCCAGGGGTCATGAACACTGAAGCTTTCTTT.

The rearrangement joins TRBV6-6 to TRBJ2-3, with 11 bases that match TRBD2. Germline V lookup: CDR1 MNHNY, CDR2 SVGAGI (reference sequence). V gave up 5 bases and J gave up 1 base; unmatched junction bases: 2. This CDR3 is 15 amino acids long. The CDR3 nucleotides are TGTGCCAGCAGTCTAGCGGGGGGTCGCACAGATACGCAGTATTTT. Amino acid sequence: CASSLAGGRTDTQYF.

The chain uses TRBV7-7 and TRBJ1-3; 7 positions agree with TRBD1. Trimming removed 3 bases from V and 2 bases from J; junction bases left unmatched: 4. The CDR3 is 15 amino acids. The germline V gene has CDR1 SSHAT and CDR2 FNYEAQ (reference sequence). The CDR3 DNA reads as TGTGCCAGCAGCTTTTCAACAGGGGCTGGAAACACCATATATTTT. It is translated as CASSFSTGAGNTIYF.

Remarks on this clone: An end of the junction does not agree with germline; a read error may underlie this. The chain uses TRBV10-3 and TRBJ1-5; possibly TRBD1 for D (5 bases). Germline V CDR1 and CDR2: ENHRY, SYGVKD. The CDR3 covers 14 residues. The CDR3 DNA reads as TGTGCCAGCAGTCAGGGATCTCGCAATCAGCCCCAGCATTTT. Translated: CASSQGSRNQPQHF.